This TCR beta chain was observed in a study of cytomegalovirus exposure and HLA in healthy donors. The CDR3 is made up of 13 amino acids. CDR1 SGHVS and CDR2 FNYEAQ come from the germline V gene. The ends lost 5 bases at V and 5 bases at J; junction bases unmatched: 3. PCR involved 60 Vbeta and 13 Jbeta primers. The protocol was immunoSEQ multiplex PCR, while the TCRdb copy is restricted to in-frame clones and leaves out a portion. Altogether about 80,000 clones are present, 60% to 80% being singletons, with the ten largest covering roughly 7.1%. Study-level points and caveats: The classifier was said to identify cytomegalovirus status with high specificity and sensitivity. Most subjects' HLA-A and HLA-B alleles were reportedly predicted from TCR beta sequences.

A remark on this clone: Its target is not known.

Sample: PBMCs. The chain combines TRBV7-6 with TRBJ2-7; the match to TRBD1 covers 10 bases. This clonotype originated in a woman aged 40 to 50 in good health and CMV-seronegative. CDR3 nucleotides: TGTGCCAGCAGCCTGACAGGGGGCGACGAGCAGTACTTC. Its protein is CASSLTGGDEQYF.